This entry features one T cell receptor beta chain sequence. Its target is unknown. These data are taken from a study of blood T cells in healthy people across ages. Findings and caveats of the study: Observed TCR beta diversity per million T cells went down as age went up. This fall followed a roughly linear course with age.

Per-sample yields of isolated PBMCs were at least 7 million. Next came a second PCR, run for about 7 to 12 cycles, which used a sample-barcoded 5' primer along with a J-beta primer mix. Via MiXCR, TCRdb re-called the 5' RACE reads, giving one row per CDR3 protein. This repertoire shows around 800,000 distinct CDR3 sequences, 60% to 80% found once; its top ten account for around a quarter. Germline V gene sequence: CDR1 SNHLY, CDR2 FYNNEI. CDR3 size: 15 residues. V was clipped by 4 bases and J by 6 bases; unmatched bases: 6. This chain uses TRBV2 with TRBJ1-2, with 12 bases lining up with TRBD1. Sequenced: blood. This receptor was obtained from a man in his thirties or forties in good health. CDR3 nucleotides: TGTGCCAGCAGTGGGGGACAGGGGGCGTCCCATGGCTACACCTTC. It yields the protein CASSGGQGASHGYTF.